This T cell receptor beta chain was observed in a study of beta chain features in type 1 diabetes. A single heparinised draw of roughly 0.11 L on average was taken per donor. Study-wide findings and caveats: Type 1 diabetes patients had TCRB CDR3s that were shorter (moderately but significantly so) in all four CD4+ subsets.

As regards this clone: Its antigen is not identified.

Expressed TCRB transcripts were sequenced because the isolated RNA had all been reverse transcribed beforehand. Method: immunoSEQ multiplex PCR; TCRdb's copy keeps in-frame clones and lacks some. This table holds hundreds of thousands of clones, 13% found once. Germline V lookup: CDR1 MDHEN, CDR2 SYDVKM. The CDR3 totals 13 residues. Trimming stripped 9 bases from V and 4 bases from J, with 12 bases between. The V and J genes are TRBV28 and TRBJ2-2; possibly TRBD2 for D (6 bases). The sequencing sample was made of naive CD4+ T cells from blood. This TCR came from a man aged 18 to 35 with type 1 diabetes. CDR3 sequence: CASRRGVTGELFF. The CDR3 DNA is TGTGCCAGTCGACGCGGGGTCACCGGGGAGCTGTTTTTT.